These 28 T cell receptor beta chains were sequenced from one sample in a study of blood T cell repertoires in COVID-19. Sequencing was performed with immunoSEQ multiplex PCR; in TCRdb, only in-frame clones are kept and a portion is missing. The sample consists of about 94,000 clones, about nine tenths of them appearing once. Material: peripheral blood. The receptor source for this set is an elderly woman with acute or convalescent COVID-19.

V gene TRBV19 combines with J gene TRBJ2-2; 8 bases agree with TRBD2. V lost 4 bases to trimming and J lost 7 bases; unmatched junction nucleotides: 11. Per germline, CDR1 LNHDA and CDR2 SQIVND (reference sequence). The CDR3 totals 16 residues. This CDR3 reads CASSSRGGVGHGELFF. The DNA of the CDR3 is TGTGCCAGTAGTAGCCGGGGGGGTGTTGGACACGGGGAGCTGTTTTTT. Drawing the rest from reference TRBV19 and TRBJ2-2, the complete variable domain is DGGITQSPKYLFRKEGQNVTLSCEQNLNHDAMYWYRQDPGQGLRLIYYSQIVNDFQKGDIAEGYSVSREKKESFPLTVTSAQKNPTAFYLCASSSRGGVGHGELFFGEGSRLTVL.

The chain links TRBV16 to TRBJ2-2; D not certain. CDR3 length: 15 residues. Germline CDR1 reads KGHSY; CDR2 reads FQNENV. V gave up 4 bases and J gave up 7 bases, with 16 bases separating them. DNA of the CDR3: TGTGCCAGCAGCCCCTTGGGCCATGACCGCGGGGAGCTGTTTTTT. Its protein is CASSPLGHDRGELFF.

This clone has just a few counts. The chain is built from TRBV7-2 and TRBJ1-4, with 12 bases matching TRBD1. Germline V CDR1 and CDR2: SGHTA, FQGNSA. The CDR3 is 17 residues long. The V segment lost 4 bases and the J segment 2 bases; nucleotides outside the gene matches: 5. The CDR3 DNA follows: TGTGCCAGCAGCTCACCGGGACAGGGGGCCACTAATGAAAAACTGTTTTTT. This sequence encodes CASSSPGQGATNEKLFF.

The J gene is TRBJ1-1, the V gene TRBV7-3; a possible D gene is TRBD1 (5 bases). Germline CDR1 and CDR2: SGHTA and FQGTGA. This CDR3 is 13 amino acids long. V was clipped by 5 bases and J by 13 bases, with 20 bases between them. In nucleotides, the CDR3 is TGTGCCAGCAGCCAGACCAGGGAGGGTCGGGGTTTCTTT. It translates to CASSQTREGRGFF.

The CDR3 DNA reads as TGTGCCAGCAGTCCTCGCCTCAGGGCCTCCTACGAGCAGTACTTC. Its protein is CASSPRLRASYEQYF. The rearrangement joins TRBV6-5 to TRBJ2-7; perhaps TRBD1 as D (5 bases). The CDR3 is 15 amino acids. V was trimmed by 5 bases and J by 0 bases, leaving 14 bases between them. The V gene's germline CDR1 is MNHEY and CDR2 SVGAGI.

This chain uses TRBV5-1 with TRBJ2-5; D perhaps matches TRBD1 (6 bases). Germline CDR1 and CDR2: SGHRS and YFSETQ. This CDR3 contains 15 residues. Trimming shortened V by 5 bases and J by 5 bases, and 19 bases separated the two germline ends. CDR3 DNA sequence: TGCGCCAGCAGTTCAATGGGACACCTAGGGGAGACCCAGTACTTC. Its translation: CASSSMGHLGETQYF.

This chain joins TRBV6-2 or TRBV6-3 and TRBJ2-1; the match to TRBD2 covers 9 bases. CDR3 length: 15 amino acids. Germline V CDR1 and CDR2: MNHEY, SVGEGT. V was clipped by 5 bases and J by 10 bases; unmatched bases: 12. CDR3 loop: CASSQGGSSGTEQFF. In DNA, the CDR3 is TGTGCCAGCAGTCAAGGGGGTTCTAGCGGGACCGAGCAGTTCTTC.

The rearrangement uses TRBV5-4 and TRBJ1-4, with a weak D call TRBD1 (5 bases). This CDR3 region has 17 residues. From germline, CDR1 is SGHNT and CDR2 YYREEE (reference sequence). The V and J ends lost 4 bases and 0 bases respectively, with 16 bases between them. CDR3 nucleotides: TGTGCCAGCAGCCGTGGGGGTACGGGAGCAACTAATGAAAAACTGTTTTTT. Translating it yields CASSRGGTGATNEKLFF.

The V call is TRBV5-4, the J call TRBJ2-5, with D maybe TRBD2 (6 bases). V was shortened by 4 bases and J by 0 bases, with 16 bases between the two germline ends. Germline lookup yields CDR1 SGHNT and CDR2 YYREEE (reference sequence). The CDR3 is 16 residues long. The CDR3 DNA sequence: TGTGCCAGCAGCCCTGGAGGGCCGTCGTACCAAGAGACCCAGTACTTC. Protein: CASSPGGPSYQETQYF.

V is TRBV9 and J is TRBJ2-4; a possible D gene is TRBD2 (5 bases). The CDR3 spans 14 residues. The V gene lost 4 bases and the J gene lost 1 base, with 9 bases spanning the gap. CDR1 SGDLS and CDR2 YYNGEE come from the germline V gene. CDR3 DNA: TGTGCCAGCAGCCAAGTAGCGGCCAAAAACATTCAGTACTTC. Residues: CASSQVAAKNIQYF.

V and J are TRBV15 and TRBJ1-1; D possibly corresponds to TRBD1 (6 bases). With 2 bases removed from V and 0 bases from J, the gap between germline ends came to 10 bases. Germline CDR1 LNHNV, CDR2 YYDKDF (reference sequence). The CDR3 spans 15 residues. CDR3 protein: CATSRFDRLNTEAFF. In DNA form, the CDR3 reads TGTGCCACCAGCAGATTCGACAGGCTGAACACTGAAGCTTTCTTT.

This clone appeared a single time. The chain is built from TRBV3-1 (or the pseudogene TRBV3-2) and TRBJ2-5; perhaps TRBD2 as D (6 bases). V lost 3 bases and J lost 2, with 10 bases in between. Germline CDR1 and CDR2: LGHDT and YNNKEL (reference sequence). The CDR3 length is 14 residues. This CDR3 reads CASSHSAGQETQYF. Here the CDR3 DNA reads TGTGCCAGCAGCCATTCTGCGGGGCAAGAGACCCAGTACTTC.

The chain combines TRBV7-9 with TRBJ1-4; a weak D match, TRBD1 (5 bases). CDR3 length: 14 residues. Looked up from germline, CDR1 is SEHNR and CDR2 is FQNEAQ (reference sequence). With 5 bases removed from V and 8 bases from J, the gap between germline ends came to 15 bases. For the CDR3, the DNA is TGTGCCAGCAGCCCAGGGATGCGGGAAGAAAAACTGTTTTTT. Translating it yields CASSPGMREEKLFF.

V and J are TRBV19 and TRBJ2-2; the match to TRBD1 covers 7 bases. From germline, CDR1 is LNHDA and CDR2 SQIVND (reference sequence). Trimming removed 1 base from V and 2 bases from J; junction bases left unmatched: 4. The CDR3 is 16 residues long. In DNA, the CDR3 is TGTGCCAGTAGTATAGTGGCAGGGGGAAACACCGGGGAGCTGTTTTTT. Translating it yields CASSIVAGGNTGELFF.

The rearrangement links TRBV18 to TRBJ2-5, with 10 bases matching TRBD2. CDR1 is KGHSH and CDR2 is LQKENI in the germline V gene. J gave up 3 bases and V 6 bases, and 4 bases lay outside the gene matches. The CDR3 runs 14 residues. The DNA for the CDR3 is TGTGCCAGCTCGGGACTAGCGCGGGAAGAGACCCAGTACTTC. This sequence encodes CASSGLAREETQYF.

The chain carries TRBV14 and TRBJ1-2, with 7 bases lining up with TRBD1. The germline CDR1 and CDR2 sequences are SGHDN and FVKESK. The CDR3 is 13 residues long. V was pared by 1 base and J by 8 bases, with 4 bases of the junction left unmatched. The CDR3 region has the DNA TGTGCCAGCAGCCAAGTGAAGGGGGCGGGCTACACCTTC. Translation: CASSQVKGAGYTF. Drawing the rest from reference TRBV14 and TRBJ1-2, the complete variable domain is EAGVTQFPSHSVIEKGQTVTLRCDPISGHDNLYWYRRVMGKEIKFLLHFVKESKQDESGMPNNRFLAERTGGTYSTLKVQPAELEDSGVYFCASSQVKGAGYTFGSGTRLTVV.

The chain has TRBV7-9 and TRBJ2-7; TRBD1 aligns across 7 bases. With V trimmed by 5 bases and J by 1 base, 8 bases remained unmatched. Germline loops: CDR1 SEHNR, CDR2 FQNEAQ (reference sequence). The CDR3 contains 15 residues. The CDR3 sequence: CASSARQGSSYEQYF. The CDR3 DNA reads TGTGCCAGCAGCGCAAGACAGGGTTCATCCTACGAGCAGTACTTC.

By share, this clone ranks as medium-sized. CDR3 sequence: CASSPQGLPYEQYF. The CDR3 DNA reads TGTGCCAGCTCACCTCAGGGACTACCCTACGAGCAGTACTTC. V is TRBV18 and J is TRBJ2-7; 7 nucleotides agree with TRBD2. Per the germline V gene, CDR1 is KGHSH and CDR2 is LQKENI. V trimming: 3 bases; J trimming: 2 bases; junction bases outside the gene matches: 4. The CDR3 consists of 14 residues.

The chain uses TRBV18 and TRBJ2-3; 7 bases are a match to TRBD1. The junction had 1 base not matched to a gene; V was cut back by 5 bases and J by 2 bases. This CDR3 is 13 amino acids long. In germline, CDR1 is KGHSH, CDR2 LQKENI. CDR3 sequence reads: CASSGTATDTQYF. In DNA form, the CDR3 reads TGTGCCAGCTCAGGGACAGCCACAGATACGCAGTATTTT.

For the CDR3, the DNA is TGTGCCACCAGCAGAGATGCGGCCTACGAGCAGTACTTC. Protein: CATSRDAAYEQYF. J is TRBJ2-7 and V is TRBV15; D ambiguous. Trimming left V 0 bases short and J 2 bases short, with 5 bases between. Germline V CDR1 and CDR2: LNHNV, YYDKDF (reference sequence). CDR3 length equals 13 residues. The entire variable domain, with the rest obtained from reference TRBV15 and TRBJ2-7, is as follows: DAMVIQNPRYQVTQFGKPVTLSCSQTLNHNVMYWYQQKSSQAPKLLFHYYDKDFNNEADTPDNFQSRRPNTSFCFLDIRSPGLGDTAMYLCATSRDAAYEQYFGPGTRLTVT.

This clone was recorded a few times. The chain's CDR3 is CASTGGELFF. The CDR3 DNA follows: TGTGCCAGCACGGGCGGGGAGCTGTTTTTT. V is TRBV6-5 and J is TRBJ2-2, with D uncertain. The length of the CDR3 is 10 residues. The V and J ends lost 7 bases and 7 bases respectively, with 4 bases between them. The germline V gene encodes CDR1 MNHEY and CDR2 SVGAGI.

The chain recombines TRBV6-6 with TRBJ1-4; TRBD1 matches at 9 bases. This CDR3 is built from 15 residues. Trimming removed 5 bases from V and 3 bases from J; junction bases left unmatched: 4. CDR1 is MNHNY and CDR2 is SVGAGI in the germline V gene (reference sequence). The CDR3 DNA reads TGTGCCAGCAGTACAGGGGGCATTGCTAATGAAAAACTGTTTTTT. It is translated as CASSTGGIANEKLFF.

The genes are TRBV12-3 or TRBV12-4 and TRBJ2-2; tentative D call: TRBD1 (6 bases). This CDR3 spans 13 amino acids. V lost 6 bases and J lost 1, with 6 bases in between. CDR3 in amino acids: CASRGQNTGELFF. The CDR3 DNA reads TGTGCCAGCAGGGGACAGAACACCGGGGAGCTGTTTTTT.

V is TRBV5-1 and J is TRBJ1-2; D not certain. V lost 1 base to trimming and J lost 7 bases, with 14 bases between them. The CDR3 sequence is 14 residues long. The germline gives CDR1 SGHRS, CDR2 YFSETQ. In nucleotides, the CDR3 is TGCGCCAGCAGCTTGAGCGGGGATAGGAGTGGCTACACCTTC. Protein: CASSLSGDRSGYTF.

This clone was seen a few times. The chain links TRBV7-6 to TRBJ2-6; the D gene is possibly TRBD2 (5 bases). The CDR3 totals 15 residues. Germline values: CDR1 SGHVS, CDR2 FNYEAQ. V shed 0 bases and J shed 3 bases, with 6 bases lying between them. The CDR3 DNA sequence: TGTGCCAGCAGCTTAGCAGGGAGTGGGGCCAACGTCCTGACTTTC. This encodes CASSLAGSGANVLTF.

The gene calls are TRBV19 and TRBJ1-2; 7 positions match TRBD1. This CDR3 has 14 residues. The junction had 7 bases not matched to a gene; V was cut back by 3 bases and J by 6 bases. The germline gives CDR1 LNHDA, CDR2 SQIVND (reference sequence). In nucleotides, the CDR3 is TGTGCCAGTAGTATCACAGGGGAAGTCAATGGCTACACCTTC. It specifies CASSITGEVNGYTF.

The V call is TRBV29-1, the J call TRBJ1-1; D is unclear. The CDR3 is 12 residues long. From germline, CDR1 is SQVTM and CDR2 ANQGSEA. The V end lost 6 bases, the J end lost 1 base, and 9 bases lay between the germline ends. For the CDR3, the DNA is TGCAGCGTCTTGGGCGAGAACACTGAAGCTTTCTTT. This sequence encodes CSVLGENTEAFF.

V gene TRBV6-5 combines with J gene TRBJ1-5; TRBD1 aligns across 10 bases. The V gene end was trimmed by 4 bases and the J gene end by 0 bases; junction bases not matched to a gene: 3. The germline CDR1 and CDR2 sequences are MNHEY and SVGAGI. The CDR3 totals 16 residues. The CDR3 is CASSSDRGNSNQPQHF. Here the CDR3 DNA reads TGTGCCAGCAGTTCGGACAGGGGGAATAGCAATCAGCCCCAGCATTTT.